Below are 32 T cell receptor beta chains sequenced from a single sample in a study of blood T cells in healthy people across ages. Primers used in a second PCR of about 7 to 11 cycles were a sample-barcoded 5' primer and a J-beta primer mix. TCRdb fed the 5' RACE reads into MiXCR, producing one record per CDR3 protein. This table holds approximately 850,000 distinct CDR3 sequences, roughly 64% found once. The source material was blood. Receptors were obtained from a man aged 25-45 years in good health.

J is TRBJ1-2 and V is TRBV5-1; 10 bases align to TRBD1. After removal of 4 bases from V and 4 bases from J, the junction contained 16 bases not matched to a gene. Germline loops: CDR1 SGHRS, CDR2 YFSETQ. The CDR3 runs 18 residues. The CDR3 is CASSTTGTGAGLRYGYTF. The CDR3 nucleotides are TGCGCCAGCAGCACCACCGGGACAGGGGCTGGGTTGCGCTATGGCTACACCTTC. The full variable domain, with the rest looked up from reference TRBV5-1 and TRBJ1-2, is KAGVTQTPRYLIKTRGQQVTLSCSPISGHRSVSWYQQTPGQGLQFLFEYFSETQRNKGNFPGRFSGRQFSNSRSEMNVSTLELGDSALYLCASSTTGTGAGLRYGYTFGSGTRLTVV.

The rearrangement links TRBV12-3 or TRBV12-4 to TRBJ1-1; D ambiguous. V lost 3 bases and J lost 4, with 9 bases in between. This CDR3 spans 13 amino acids. CDR3 bases: TGTGCCAGCAGTTTTTACCCGGGCACTGAAGCTTTCTTT. Its protein product is CASSFYPGTEAFF.

Here the CDR3 reads CASSLTSGSREQYF. Written as DNA, the CDR3 is TGTGCCAGCAGCCTCACTAGCGGGAGTCGGGAGCAGTATTTT. This chain joins TRBV7-2 and TRBJ2-3; 11 bases are shared with TRBD2. Germline assignment: CDR1 SGHTA and CDR2 FQGNSA. With V trimmed by 5 bases and J by 11 bases, 9 bases remained unmatched. The CDR3 has 14 amino acids.

The chain is built from TRBV20-1 and TRBJ2-1; the D call may be TRBD1 or TRBD2 (7 bases each). Germline lookup yields CDR1 DFQATT and CDR2 SNEGSKA (reference sequence). This CDR3 is built from 17 residues. The germline V and J ends were trimmed by 0 bases and 3 bases, with 18 bases remaining between them. This CDR3 is CSARDGDREGFYNEQFF. CDR3 coding DNA: TGCAGTGCTAGAGATGGAGACAGGGAGGGTTTCTACAATGAGCAGTTCTTC.

This rearrangement joins TRBV6-5 to TRBJ1-6, with unresolved D. CDR1 is MNHEY and CDR2 is SVGAGI in the germline V gene. The CDR3 sequence is 16 residues long. V lost 4 bases and J 6 bases, leaving 16 bases between the germline ends. In DNA, the CDR3 is TGTGCCAGCAGTTCCTATATATGGGAGCGTAATTCACCCCTCCACTTT. This translates into CASSSYIWERNSPLHF.

V and J are TRBV20-1 and TRBJ2-5; tentative D call: TRBD1 (6 bases). CDR1 is DFQATT, CDR2 SNEGSKA, per germline (reference sequence). The CDR3 consists of 14 residues. The CDR3 DNA reads as TGCAGCTTACCCGTACAGGGATGGTCGGAGACCCAGTACTTC. Protein product: CSLPVQGWSETQYF.

CDR3 protein: CASTLGFRDYEQFF. The CDR3 nucleotides are TGCGCCAGCACTCTGGGTTTTCGGGACTACGAGCAGTTCTTC. The chain links TRBV5-1 to TRBJ2-1, with TRBD2 matching 7 bases. Germline loops: CDR1 SGHRS, CDR2 YFSETQ. With 6 bases clipped from V and 10 bases from J, the junction kept 13 bases outside the gene matches. The CDR3 spans 14 residues. The entire variable domain, with the rest obtained from reference TRBV5-1 and TRBJ2-1, is as follows: KAGVTQTPRYLIKTRGQQVTLSCSPISGHRSVSWYQQTPGQGLQFLFEYFSETQRNKGNFPGRFSGRQFSNSRSEMNVSTLELGDSALYLCASTLGFRDYEQFFGPGTRLTVL.

Details on this clonotype: The junction does not match germline at one end; this may be a read error. The rearrangement joins TRBV5-1 to TRBJ2-1; unclear D gene. The length of the CDR3 is 16 residues. Germline CDR1 is SGHRS and CDR2 is YFSETQ. CDR3 region: CAGSLDGHPSYNEQFF. The CDR3 DNA reads as TGCGCCGGCAGCTTGGATGGCCACCCCTCCTACAATGAGCAGTTCTTC.

This clonotype occurred many times. The chain is built from TRBV12-3 or TRBV12-4 and TRBJ2-4; tentatively, D is TRBD1 (5 bases). The CDR3 covers 14 residues. V was clipped by 6 bases and J by 8 bases, with 17 bases between them. CDR3 in amino acids: CASSSRVIVDIQYF. As DNA, the CDR3 is TGTGCCAGCAGCTCCAGGGTGATTGTTGACATTCAGTACTTC.

The chain carries TRBV5-1 and TRBJ1-2; D uncertain. Trimming removed 0 bases at V and 2 bases at J, with 8 bases between. CDR1 SGHRS and CDR2 YFSETQ come from the germline V gene. CDR3 length: 14 residues. The CDR3 coding sequence is TGCGCCAGCAGCTTGGGTTGGATCAACTATGGCTACACCTTC. Its translation: CASSLGWINYGYTF.

The rearrangement links TRBV7-2 to TRBJ2-4; 11 positions match TRBD2. The J call may be mistaken, given a closer DNA end match to TRBJ2-5. Germline V gene sequence: CDR1 SGHTA, CDR2 FQGNSA. The CDR3 consists of 17 residues. Written as DNA, the CDR3 is TGTGCCAGCAGCTTAGACTGGACTAGCGGGCGGGCAGAGACCCAGTACTTC. It codes for CASSLDWTSGRAETQYF.

As concerns this clonotype: A much more abundant neighbour one base away suggests this may be a read error. J is TRBJ2-5 and V is TRBV28, with TRBD2 matching over 8 bases. The CDR3 loop spans 13 amino acids. The germline V gene encodes CDR1 MDHEN and CDR2 SYDVKM. The CDR3 region is CASSHSGGETRYF. As DNA, the CDR3 is TGTGCCAGCAGTCACTCCGGGGGGGAGACCCGGTACTTC.

The rearrangement uses TRBV18 and TRBJ2-3, with D unresolved. Trimming left V 3 bases short and J 1 base short, with 8 bases between. The CDR3 extends over 14 amino acids. In germline, CDR1 is KGHSH, CDR2 LQKENI. For the CDR3, the DNA is TGTGCCAGCTCACCGACGGCTGGCACAGATACGCAGTATTTT. It is translated as CASSPTAGTDTQYF.

This chain joins TRBV10-3 and TRBJ2-1; weak D call: TRBD2 (6 bases). CDR1 is ENHRY, CDR2 SYGVKD, per germline. The V and J ends lost 10 bases and 3 bases respectively, with 19 bases between them. There are 15 residues in the CDR3. The CDR3 sequence: CATLRRDGVYNEQFF. The CDR3 DNA is TGTGCCACCCTCCGGCGGGACGGGGTCTACAATGAGCAGTTCTTC.

In this sample, this clonotype turned up a few times. This rearrangement joins TRBV7-2 to TRBJ2-4, with 12 bases identical to TRBD2. The V gene end was trimmed by 5 bases and the J gene end by 9 bases; junction bases not matched to a gene: 2. Germline V CDR1 and CDR2: SGHTA, FQGNSA. The CDR3 has 13 amino acids. CDR3 DNA: TGTGCCAGCAGCACGGGACTAGCGGGCATTCAGTACTTC. Protein sequence: CASSTGLAGIQYF. The full variable domain, completed using reference TRBV7-2 and TRBJ2-4, is GAGVSQSPSNKVTEKGKDVELRCDPISGHTALYWYRQSLGQGLEFLIYFQGNSAPDKSGLPSDRFSAERTGGSVSTLTIQRTQQEDSAVYLCASSTGLAGIQYFGAGTRLSVL.

DNA of the CDR3: TGTGCCAGCAGCCAAGAGGTTTTGAGGAACATTCAGTACTTC. Amino acid sequence: CASSQEVLRNIQYF. The chain is built from TRBV4-2 and TRBJ2-4; D unresolved. The V gene lost 0 bases and the J gene lost 7 bases, with 10 bases spanning the gap. In germline, CDR1 is LGHNA, CDR2 YNFKEQ. The CDR3 is made up of 14 amino acids.

The chain recombines TRBV5-1 with TRBJ2-5; 9 bases are a match to TRBD2. The J call may be faulty, since TRBJ2-7 better matches the DNA end. Germline CDR1 and CDR2: SGHRS and YFSETQ. CDR3 length equals 14 residues. The CDR3 nucleotides read TGCGCCAGCAGCTTCCAGCGGGAGGCCTACGAGCAGTACTTC. Translating gives CASSFQREAYEQYF.

The rearrangement uses TRBV29-1 and TRBJ2-1; possibly TRBD1 for D (5 bases). Trimming shortened V by 6 bases and J by 9 bases, and 18 bases separated the two germline ends. The CDR3 runs to 13 residues. CDR1 and CDR2 (germline): SQVTM, ANQGSEA. CDR3 in DNA: TGCAGCGTATTAGGGGCTGGAGAAATTGAGCAGTTCTTC. Translation: CSVLGAGEIEQFF.

The V call is TRBV15, the J call TRBJ2-7, with unresolved D. CDR3 length: 16 amino acids. V lost 0 bases and J 2 bases, leaving 14 bases between the germline ends. CDR1 and CDR2 (germline): LNHNV, YYDKDF (reference sequence). The CDR3 region has the DNA TGTGCCACCAGCAGAGATCGCGCCCGAGTAGCCTACGAGCAGTACTTC. It translates to CATSRDRARVAYEQYF.

The chain has TRBV7-3 and TRBJ2-4; D remains unclear. The J call may be wrong; the DNA end is better matched by TRBJ2-7. Germline V lookup: CDR1 SGHTA, CDR2 FQGTGA. This CDR3 comprises 14 residues. CDR3 in amino acids: CASSLGIGSYEQYF. CDR3 nucleotides: TGTGCCAGCAGCTTGGGTATTGGGTCCTACGAGCAGTACTTC.

DNA of the CDR3: TGTGCCAGCAGCACAAAACTCTTTTACAATGAGCAGTTCTTC. It is translated as CASSTKLFYNEQFF. V and J are TRBV27 and TRBJ2-1; the D is unclear. The germline V and J ends were trimmed by 6 bases and 4 bases, with 13 bases remaining between them. Per germline, CDR1 MNHEY and CDR2 SMNVEV (reference sequence). The CDR3 has 14 residues.

This rearrangement joins TRBV3-1 to TRBJ2-7; D is unclear. The germline V gene has CDR1 LGHDT and CDR2 YNNKEL (reference sequence). Trimming stripped 3 bases from V and 6 bases from J, with 12 bases between. The CDR3 loop spans 13 amino acids. CDR3 sequence reads: CASSQTPLVEQYF. In DNA form, the CDR3 reads TGTGCCAGCAGCCAGACCCCTTTGGTCGAGCAGTACTTC.

V gene TRBV20-1 combines with J gene TRBJ2-1; 13 bases agree with TRBD2. Germline V CDR1 and CDR2: DFQATT, SNEGSKA (reference sequence). The V and J ends lost 5 bases and 4 bases, in that order; junction bases with no gene match: 2. This CDR3 is 14 amino acids long. As DNA, the CDR3 is TGCAGTGCTGGGACTAGCGGGAAATACAATGAGCAGTTCTTC. Translating it yields CSAGTSGKYNEQFF.

This chain links TRBV29-1 with TRBJ2-1; D not certain. The germline gives CDR1 SQVTM, CDR2 ANQGSEA. The CDR3 length is 12 residues. The V end was cut by 7 bases, the J end by 0 bases, with 7 bases between. The chain's CDR3 is CSGTFSYNEQFF. The DNA for the CDR3 is TGCAGCGGCACCTTCTCCTACAATGAGCAGTTCTTC.

This clonotype appeared a few times. The chain uses TRBV20-1 and TRBJ2-7; D remains ambiguous. The germline V gene encodes CDR1 DFQATT and CDR2 SNEGSKA (reference sequence). Trimming left V 6 bases short and J 3 bases short, with 18 bases between. The CDR3 runs to 14 residues. Here the CDR3 DNA reads TGCAGTGCGAGAACCGAAACGGATTTCTACGAGCAGTACTTC. Translation: CSARTETDFYEQYF.

The chain employs TRBV4-2 and TRBJ2-1, with 7 nucleotides matching TRBD2. Looked up from germline, CDR1 is LGHNA and CDR2 is YNFKEQ. This CDR3 is 15 amino acids long. V shed 4 bases, J shed 2 bases, and the junction held 5 bases outside the gene matches. CDR3 in DNA: TGTGCCAGCAGCCCCCGAAGCGGGACCTACAATGAGCAGTTCTTC. Amino acids: CASSPRSGTYNEQFF.

The chain joins TRBV6-6 to TRBJ2-4, with D perhaps being TRBD1 or TRBD2 (5 bases each). CDR3 length: 14 amino acids. Trimming removed 6 bases from V and 13 bases from J, with 22 bases in between. Germline V gene sequence: CDR1 MNHNY, CDR2 SVGAGI (reference sequence). The CDR3 loop is CASSSIQVTTEQYF. The CDR3 nucleotides are TGTGCCAGCAGCTCCATACAGGTGACTACGGAGCAGTACTTC.

The gene calls are TRBV7-2 and TRBJ2-7; D may be TRBD2 (6 bases). The DNA matches TRBJ2-5 better at its end, which makes the J call doubtful. This CDR3 has 15 amino acids. Germline V gene sequence: CDR1 SGHTA, CDR2 FQGNSA. Here the CDR3 DNA reads TGTGCCAGCAGCCCCATGACATCCAGCGGGGAGACCCAGTACTTC. Translated, it gives CASSPMTSSGETQYF.

This chain uses TRBV5-1 with TRBJ2-1, with 9 bases identical to TRBD2. The J segment lost 7 bases and the V segment lost 4 bases, leaving 9 bases of the junction unmatched. This CDR3 spans 15 amino acids. The germline gives CDR1 SGHRS, CDR2 YFSETQ. The CDR3 here is CASSQLAGGGNEQFF. CDR3 DNA: TGCGCCAGCAGCCAACTAGCGGGCGGCGGAAATGAGCAGTTCTTC.

The chain uses TRBV28 and TRBJ2-4; D is perhaps TRBD1 or TRBD2 (5 bases each). The J call may be wrong; the DNA end is better matched by TRBJ2-7. This CDR3 spans 12 amino acids. The germline V gene encodes CDR1 MDHEN and CDR2 SYDVKM. The CDR3 loop is CACTRGAYEQYF. The CDR3, as DNA: TGTGCCTGCACAAGAGGGGCCTACGAGCAGTACTTC.

About this clonotype itself: Just one base apart from a much larger clone, this may be a read error. The chain uses TRBV5-1 and TRBJ2-7, with 8 bases matching TRBD1. V shed 4 bases, J shed 5 bases, and the junction held 8 bases outside the gene matches. The CDR3 has 14 amino acids. CDR1 and CDR2 from the germline V gene are SGHRS and YFSETQ. CDR3 sequence (DNA): TGCGCCAGCAGCGTTTCAGGGGGCCTTGACGAGCAGTACTTC. Its protein product is CASSVSGGLDEQYF.

This chain joins TRBV29-1 and TRBJ1-5, with D unresolved. This CDR3 contains 13 residues. Germline lookup yields CDR1 SQVTM and CDR2 ANQGSEA. Trimming pared 4 bases from V and 6 bases from J, leaving 13 bases between. CDR3 region: CSVGGSSSQPQHF. CDR3 in DNA: TGCAGCGTTGGAGGGTCCAGTAGTCAGCCCCAGCATTTT.